Below are 14 T cell receptor beta chains sequenced from a single sample in a study of cytomegalovirus exposure and HLA in healthy donors. The PCR was carried out with 60 Vbeta primers and 13 Jbeta primers. Profiled with immunoSEQ multiplex PCR; TCRdb holds only in-frame clones, not every one. Among about 140,000 clones listed, 60% to 85% were seen once. The sequenced sample was PBMCs. The receptors originated from a man aged 18 to 30 in good health and CMV-seronegative.

This clone is a singleton in its sample. The chain is built from TRBV5-5 and TRBJ2-2; perhaps TRBD1 as D (6 bases). Looked up from germline, CDR1 is SGHKS and CDR2 is YYEKEE (reference sequence). The CDR3 covers 14 residues. V dropped 0 bases and J dropped 7 bases, with 10 bases sitting between them. For the CDR3, the DNA is TGTGCCAGCAGCTTGGGCAGGGGAATCGGGGAGCTGTTTTTT. Amino acid sequence: CASSLGRGIGELFF.

J is TRBJ2-5 and V is TRBV2; 9 nucleotides line up with TRBD1. TRBJ2-7 explains the end of the DNA better; the J call may be wrong. The CDR3 has 14 amino acids. Looked up from germline, CDR1 is SNHLY and CDR2 is FYNNEI. The CDR3 nucleotides read TGTGCCAGCAGTAGTCGGACAGGGGACTACGAGCAGTACTTC. It is translated as CASSSRTGDYEQYF.

The chain is built from TRBV12-5 and TRBJ2-7; the match to TRBD2 covers 7 bases. Trimming at V came to 1 base and at J to 4 bases, leaving 10 bases not matched to a gene. This CDR3 is 16 amino acids long. Germline lookup yields CDR1 LGHNT and CDR2 FRNRAP. The CDR3, as DNA: TGTGCTAGTGGTTTGGCCTCCGGGACTAAAAAATACGAGCAGTACTTC. Translated: CASGLASGTKKYEQYF.

The CDR3 region has the DNA TGCGCCAGCAGCCAAGGAGGGACCGGGGAGCTGTTTTTT. Residues: CASSQGGTGELFF. The chain joins TRBV4-1 to TRBJ2-2; a weak D match, TRBD2 (5 bases). This CDR3 is built from 13 residues. CDR1 and CDR2 from the germline V gene are MGHRA and YSYEKL. V shed 1 base and J shed 5 bases, with 5 bases lying between them.

This chain links TRBV25-1 with TRBJ2-5; D is unresolved. The germline V gene has CDR1 MGHDK and CDR2 SYGVNS. CDR3 size: 14 residues. The V end was cut by 3 bases, the J end by 1 base, with 9 bases between. CDR3 loop: CASSDIGVQETQYF. CDR3 sequence (DNA): TGTGCCAGCAGTGACATCGGAGTCCAAGAGACCCAGTACTTC.

The rearrangement links TRBV19 to TRBJ1-4, with D tentatively TRBD1 (6 bases). The CDR3 is 14 amino acids. The germline V gene has CDR1 LNHDA and CDR2 SQIVND (reference sequence). V was shortened by 1 base and J by 5 bases, with 8 bases between the two germline ends. CDR3 sequence (DNA): TGTGCCAGTAGTATAGGGGGGCCAAATGAAAAACTGTTTTTT. It specifies CASSIGGPNEKLFF. Together with reference TRBV19 and TRBJ1-4, the CDR3 gives the full variable domain: DGGITQSPKYLFRKEGQNVTLSCEQNLNHDAMYWYRQDPGQGLRLIYYSQIVNDFQKGDIAEGYSVSREKKESFPLTVTSAQKNPTAFYLCASSIGGPNEKLFFGSGTQLSVL.

The CDR3 DNA is TGTGCCAGTAGTCAAAGGGGTACTGAAGCTTTCTTT. It translates to CASSQRGTEAFF. This chain connects TRBV19 to TRBJ1-1; perhaps TRBD1 as D (5 bases). Trimming cost V 5 bases and J 5 bases, with 9 bases left between them. This CDR3 has 12 amino acids. CDR1 and CDR2 from the germline V gene are LNHDA and SQIVND (reference sequence).

The chain links TRBV9 to TRBJ1-6; no reliable D call. This CDR3 spans 15 amino acids. Germline loops: CDR1 SGDLS, CDR2 YYNGEE. V lost 3 bases to trimming and J lost 6 bases, with 13 bases between them. CDR3 bases: TGTGCCAGCAGCGCCCAAATCGTCGGTAATTCACCCCTCCACTTT. This translates into CASSAQIVGNSPLHF.

About this clone: The same CDR3 is also encoded by other DNA sequences in this sample. The genes are TRBV7-9 and TRBJ2-2; the D gene is possibly TRBD2 (6 bases). This CDR3 is 13 amino acids long. Deletions cut 3 bases from V and 4 bases from J, with 6 bases between. Germline V gives CDR1 SEHNR, CDR2 FQNEAQ (reference sequence). CDR3: CASSLGGTGELFF. Written as DNA, the CDR3 is TGTGCCAGCAGCTTGGGGGGCACCGGGGAGCTGTTTTTT.

This clone has a handful of counts. This chain connects TRBV6-6 to TRBJ2-2; D unclear. This CDR3 is 11 amino acids long. V lost 11 bases, J lost 7 bases, and 11 bases lay in between. Germline lookup yields CDR1 MNHNY and CDR2 SVGAGI (reference sequence). The CDR3 is CAGRTIGELFF. Here the CDR3 DNA reads TGTGCCGGGCGCACGATCGGGGAGCTGTTTTTT.

The rearrangement joins TRBV5-1 to TRBJ1-1; D gene ambiguous. V was cut by 2 bases and J by 0 bases, with 5 bases left in between. There are 13 residues in the CDR3. The germline gives CDR1 SGHRS, CDR2 YFSETQ. As DNA, the CDR3 is TGCGCCAGCAGCTTTAGTATGAACACTGAAGCTTTCTTT. Translated, it gives CASSFSMNTEAFF.

The chain joins TRBV19 to TRBJ2-5; 14 bases fit TRBD2. V lost 5 bases to trimming and J lost 5 bases; unmatched junction nucleotides: 7. The germline CDR1 and CDR2 sequences are LNHDA and SQIVND (reference sequence). The CDR3 length is 16 residues. The CDR3: CASSSRTSGGSETQYF. As DNA, the CDR3 is TGTGCCAGTAGTTCCCGGACTAGCGGGGGGAGTGAGACCCAGTACTTC.

The chain couples TRBV7-9 to TRBJ1-2, with TRBD1 identical over 10 bases. V shed 0 bases and J 7 bases; nucleotides not matched to a gene: 2. In germline, CDR1 is SEHNR, CDR2 FQNEAQ (reference sequence). The CDR3 spans 14 residues. The CDR3 bases are TGTGCCAGCAGCTTAGCGGGACAGGGGTGTGGCTACACCTTC. Translation gives CASSLAGQGCGYTF.

This clone was detected only a few times. The J gene is TRBJ2-3, the V gene TRBV4-1, with D tentatively TRBD2 (6 bases). Germline V gives CDR1 MGHRA, CDR2 YSYEKL. CDR3 length: 15 amino acids. Trimming removed 1 base at V and 3 bases at J, with 11 bases between. CDR3 residues: CASSQVAGRTDTQYF. The DNA for the CDR3 is TGCGCCAGCAGCCAAGTGGCAGGGAGGACAGATACGCAGTATTTT.